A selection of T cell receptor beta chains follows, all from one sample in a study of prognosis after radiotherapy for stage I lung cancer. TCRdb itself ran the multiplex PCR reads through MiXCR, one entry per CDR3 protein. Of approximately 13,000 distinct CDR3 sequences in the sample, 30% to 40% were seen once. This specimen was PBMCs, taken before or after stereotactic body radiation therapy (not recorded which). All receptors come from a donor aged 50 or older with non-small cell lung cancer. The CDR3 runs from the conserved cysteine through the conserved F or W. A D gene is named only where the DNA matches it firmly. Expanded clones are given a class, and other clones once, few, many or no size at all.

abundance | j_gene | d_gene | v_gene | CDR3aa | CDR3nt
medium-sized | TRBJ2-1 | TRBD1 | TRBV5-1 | CASRRTGMADYNEQFF | TGCGCCAGCCGGAGGACAGGGATGGCGGATTACAATGAGCAGTTCTTC
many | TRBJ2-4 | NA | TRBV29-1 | CSVATGAKNIQYF | TGCAGCGTAGCTACAGGGGCCAAAAACATTCAGTACTTC
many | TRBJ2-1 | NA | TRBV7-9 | CASSEPESSYNEQFF | TGTGCCAGCAGCGAACCGGAGAGCTCCTACAATGAGCAGTTCTTC
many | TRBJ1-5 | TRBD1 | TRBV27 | CVSSPGQGNQPQHF | TGTGTCAGCAGCCCGGGACAGGGCAATCAGCCCCAGCATTTT
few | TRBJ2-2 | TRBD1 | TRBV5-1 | CASSISGTVGELFF | TGCGCCAGCAGCATCTCCGGGACAGTAGGGGAGCTGTTTTTT
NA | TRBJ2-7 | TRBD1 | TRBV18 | CASSTRTGSYEQYF | TGTGCCAGCTCAACGCGGACAGGGAGTTACGAGCAGTACTTC
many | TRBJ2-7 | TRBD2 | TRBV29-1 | CSVGTRAGGLRAEQYF | TGCAGCGTCGGAACTCGAGCGGGAGGTCTTCGGGCCGAGCAGTACTTC
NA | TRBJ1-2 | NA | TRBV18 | CASSQQENPNYGYNF | TGTGCCAGCTCACAACAGGAGAATCCTAACTATGGCTACAATTTC
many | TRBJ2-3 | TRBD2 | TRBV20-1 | CSASLLAGGPDTQYF | TGCAGTGCTAGCCTACTAGCGGGAGGGCCGGATACGCAGTATTTT
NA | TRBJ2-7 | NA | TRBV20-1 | CSASRSTSRRAYAYEQYF | TGCAGTGCTTCCCGAAGTACTAGCAGGAGGGCCTACGCCTACGAGCAGTACTTC
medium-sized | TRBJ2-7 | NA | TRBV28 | CASTYLYEQYF | TGTGCCAGCACTTATCTATACGAGCAGTACTTC
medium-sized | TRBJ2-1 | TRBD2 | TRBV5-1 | CASSVSGRAFGDEQFF | TGCGCCAGCAGCGTGAGCGGGAGGGCCTTTGGAGATGAGCAGTTCTTC
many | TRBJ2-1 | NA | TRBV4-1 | CASRGRLGALSNEQFF | TGCGCCAGCAGGGGCCGCCTAGGGGCCTTAAGCAATGAGCAGTTCTTC
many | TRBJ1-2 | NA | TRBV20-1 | CSARTDHSGGYTF | TGCAGTGCCCGCACAGATCACTCGGGGGGCTACACCTTC
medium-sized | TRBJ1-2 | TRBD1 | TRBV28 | CASSFGQGRANYGYTF | TGTGCCAGCAGTTTCGGACAGGGGAGAGCTAACTATGGCTACACCTTC
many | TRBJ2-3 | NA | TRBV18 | CASSPVSDTQYF | TGTGCCAGCTCACCAGTATCAGATACGCAGTATTTT
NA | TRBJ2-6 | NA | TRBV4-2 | CSSSQKGGGSGANVLTF | TGTTCCAGCAGCCAAAAGGGGGGCGGTTCCGGGGCCAACGTCCTGACTTTC
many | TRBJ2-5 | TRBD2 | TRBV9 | CASSSSGSAWETQYF | TGTGCCAGCAGCTCAAGCGGGAGTGCCTGGGAGACCCAGTACTTC
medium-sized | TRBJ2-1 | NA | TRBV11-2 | CASSLDLPSIGNEQFF | TGTGCCAGCAGCTTAGATCTGCCCTCGATCGGCAATGAGCAGTTCTTC
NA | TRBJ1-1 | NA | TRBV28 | CASSPLGTHAEAFF | TGTGCCAGCAGTCCCCTAGGGACACACGCTGAAGCCTTCTTT